This T cell receptor (beta chain) was documented in a study of blood T cell repertoires in COVID-19. Overall study context: Spain, Italy and the United States supplied samples that represented acute and convalescent COVID-19. T cells, B-cell-depleted T cells, or PBMCs provided the cDNA or gDNA that served as material.

Per the study methods: Estimation of nucleated cell counts relied on the amplification of reference gene primers. Produced via immunoSEQ multiplex PCR; TCRdb's table is partial and in-frame only. V, J and clone size derive from that table, while D and trimming were established from the DNA sequence. Here the sample spans hundreds of thousands of clones, less than 90% being singletons. The CDR3 loop spans 17 amino acids. CDR1 GTSNPN and CDR2 SVGIG come from the germline V gene (reference sequence). Notes on this clone: One junction end disagrees with the germline gene, perhaps due to a read error.

This receptor was obtained from a man aged 30 to 45 with active or convalescent COVID-19. V is TRBV30 and J is TRBJ2-1; D possibly corresponds to TRBD2 (7 bases). Material: peripheral blood. This CDR3 reads CAGSGGGAGVAYNEQFF. The CDR3 nucleotides are TGTGCCGGGAGCGGAGGGGGGGCAGGGGTGGCCTACAATGAGCAGTTCTTC.